This T cell receptor (beta chain) originates from a study of T cell responses to AZD1222 COVID-19 vaccine. Study-level points and caveats: Every sample of the repertoires postdated the peak T cell response.

Comments on this clone: Its antigen is not known.

Here immunoSEQ multiplex PCR was the method, and the copy in TCRdb shows in-frame clones only, minus some. Counted here are some 140,000 clones, 70% to 90% occurring once; the ten biggest clones make up 1.9%. The ends lost 5 bases at V and 3 bases at J; junction bases unmatched: 6. CDR1 LNHDA and CDR2 SQIVND come from the germline V gene (reference sequence). This CDR3 is built from 14 residues. This receptor was taken from an adult in good health. The chain joins TRBV19 to TRBJ1-1; 7 bases match TRBD1. Sample: peripheral blood, taken on day 0 of AZD1222 vaccination. Here the CDR3 DNA reads TGTGCCAGTAGTGAGGGACAGCAATACACTGAAGCTTTCTTT. It translates to CASSEGQQYTEAFF.